The 15 T cell receptor beta chains given below trace back to one sample, sequenced in a study of control samples from healthy donors and cancer patients. Produced via immunoSEQ multiplex PCR; TCRdb's table is partial and in-frame only. In the table there are fewer than 60,000 clones, 95% of which are singletons. The specimen sequenced was blood. The receptor source for this set is a man younger than 40 in good health.

The chain links TRBV7-9 to TRBJ2-2; D ambiguous. The CDR3 has 16 amino acids. Germline lookup yields CDR1 SEHNR and CDR2 FQNEAQ (reference sequence). Trimming removed 5 bases from V and 4 bases from J, with 17 bases in between. The CDR3 loop reads CASSPRVPPSTGELFF. The CDR3 nucleotides are TGTGCCAGCAGCCCCCGGGTACCGCCGAGCACCGGGGAGCTGTTTTTT. The entire variable domain, with the rest obtained from reference TRBV7-9 and TRBJ2-2, is as follows: DTGVSQNPRHKITKRGQNVTFRCDPISEHNRLYWYRQTLGQGPEFLTYFQNEAQLEKSRLLSDRFSAERPKGSFSTLEIQRTEQGDSAMYLCASSPRVPPSTGELFFGEGSRLTVL.

The genes are TRBV12-2 and TRBJ2-7; whether TRBD1, the table's D call, matches the DNA was not checked. TRBV12-2 is listed as a pseudogene. CDR3 size: 18 residues. DNA of the CDR3: TGTGCAAGTCGCTTCCCCTCACAGGCACCGGACAGGGTGGGCGAGCAGTACTTC. This encodes CASRFPSQAPDRVGEQYF.

The V call is TRBV28, the J call TRBJ2-7, with 7 bases that match TRBD2. Trimming at V came to 3 bases and at J to 1 base, leaving 6 bases not matched to a gene. Germline CDR1 is MDHEN and CDR2 is SYDVKM. There are 15 residues in the CDR3. The CDR3 loop is CASSFSGASSYEQYF. CDR3 nucleotide sequence: TGTGCCAGCAGTTTCAGCGGGGCCTCATCCTACGAGCAGTACTTC.

V usage is TRBV7-2 and J usage is TRBJ2-1, with D possibly being TRBD1 (5 bases). Germline assignment: CDR1 SGHTA and CDR2 FQGNSA. The germline V and J ends were trimmed by 5 bases and 5 bases, with 13 bases remaining between them. This CDR3 is built from 14 residues. The CDR3: CASSIQGSDNEQFF. Here the CDR3 DNA reads TGTGCCAGCAGCATCCAGGGTTCGGACAATGAGCAGTTCTTC.

The chain links TRBV28 to TRBJ1-2; the D gene is possibly TRBD1 (6 bases). CDR3 length equals 14 residues. V was cut by 5 bases and J by 8 bases, with 18 bases left in between. The germline CDR1 and CDR2 sequences are MDHEN and SYDVKM. The CDR3 region is CASSPLDSTLGYTF. As DNA, the CDR3 is TGTGCCAGCAGTCCACTGGACAGTACACTGGGCTACACCTTC.

The chain carries TRBV27 and TRBJ1-5, with TRBD1 as a possible D gene (6 bases). The germline gives CDR1 MNHEY, CDR2 SMNVEV (reference sequence). Trimming took off 4 bases at V and 7 bases at J, with 17 bases between the two ends. CDR3 size: 15 residues. Written as DNA, the CDR3 is TGTGCCAGCAGTTCATTGGACAGACTAAAGCAGCCCCAGCATTTT. Amino acid sequence: CASSSLDRLKQPQHF.

The V and J genes are TRBV6-2 or TRBV6-3 and TRBJ2-7; TRBD2 matches 13 bases. CDR3 length: 15 residues. V was clipped by 5 bases and J by 2 bases; unmatched bases: 3. Germline V gene lookup returns CDR1 MNHEY and CDR2 SVGEGT. CDR3 in amino acids: CASSTGTSGAYEQYF. The CDR3 coding sequence is TGTGCCAGCAGTACCGGGACTAGCGGGGCCTACGAGCAGTACTTC.

The chain is built from TRBV2 and TRBJ2-7; D not certain. Germline V gives CDR1 SNHLY, CDR2 FYNNEI. CDR3 length: 13 residues. V was shortened by 2 bases and J by 1 base, with 6 bases between the two germline ends. For the CDR3, the DNA is TGTGCCAGCAGTGAAAGGGATTCCTACGAGCAGTACTTC. This codes for CASSERDSYEQYF.

This chain links TRBV7-9 with TRBJ1-4; 8 bases match TRBD1. This CDR3 spans 15 amino acids. Trimming cost V 6 bases and J 2 bases; bases outside gene matches: 5. The germline V gene encodes CDR1 SEHNR and CDR2 FQNEAQ (reference sequence). CDR3 sequence: CASSIDRGTNEKLFF. CDR3 in DNA: TGTGCCAGCAGTATCGACAGGGGCACTAATGAAAAACTGTTTTTT.

This chain links TRBV6-2 or TRBV6-3 with TRBJ2-5; weak D call: TRBD2 (6 bases). The germline V and J ends were trimmed by 0 bases and 3 bases, with 14 bases remaining between them. The CDR3 has 16 amino acids. Germline CDR1 and CDR2: MNHEY and SVGEGT. The CDR3 DNA reads as TGTGCCAGCAGTTACTCGACTGGGGGGTACGAAGAGACCCAGTACTTC. Its protein product is CASSYSTGGYEETQYF.

This clone appeared once. V and J are TRBV20-1 and TRBJ2-1; tentative D call: TRBD2 (6 bases). There are 14 residues in the CDR3. V was clipped by 3 bases and J by 1 base, with 10 bases between them. Germline V gene data show CDR1 as DFQATT and CDR2 as SNEGSKA (reference sequence). CDR3 region: CSASGTLSYNEQFF. The CDR3 DNA reads TGCAGTGCTAGTGGGACTCTGTCCTACAATGAGCAGTTCTTC.

The rearrangement links TRBV12-3 or TRBV12-4 to TRBJ2-2, with TRBD1 matching over 8 bases. J gave up 6 bases and V 11 bases, and 8 bases lay outside the gene matches. This CDR3 comprises 13 residues. The CDR3, as DNA: TGTGCCGTCGCACAGGGGGGAGCCGGGGAGCTGTTTTTT. It encodes CAVAQGGAGELFF.

The chain combines TRBV29-1 with TRBJ2-5, with a possible D match to TRBD1 (6 bases). The CDR3 extends over 15 amino acids. Germline CDR1 SQVTM, CDR2 ANQGSEA. Trimming cost V 4 bases and J 0 bases, with 15 bases left between them. In DNA form, the CDR3 reads TGCAGCGTTGGGGGGCAGGGCGGGTACCAAGAGACCCAGTACTTC. As protein: CSVGGQGGYQETQYF.

In DNA, the CDR3 is TGTGCCAGCCAACGGGACATAGGGACCTATGGCTACACCTTC. Translated, it gives CASQRDIGTYGYTF. The gene calls are TRBV6-6 and TRBJ1-2; D is possibly TRBD1 (6 bases). V gave up 8 bases and J gave up 4 bases, with 17 bases separating them. Germline V gene data show CDR1 as MNHNY and CDR2 as SVGAGI (reference sequence). The CDR3 is 14 residues long.

The chain couples TRBV6-4 to TRBJ2-1; TRBD1 matches 8 bases. Germline V gene data show CDR1 as MRHNA and CDR2 as SNTAGT. The CDR3 runs to 16 residues. Trimming at V came to 0 bases and at J to 0 bases, leaving 1 base not matched to a gene. The CDR3 bases are TGTGCCAGCAGTGACTCCGGGACAGGCTCCTACAATGAGCAGTTCTTC. Protein sequence: CASSDSGTGSYNEQFF.